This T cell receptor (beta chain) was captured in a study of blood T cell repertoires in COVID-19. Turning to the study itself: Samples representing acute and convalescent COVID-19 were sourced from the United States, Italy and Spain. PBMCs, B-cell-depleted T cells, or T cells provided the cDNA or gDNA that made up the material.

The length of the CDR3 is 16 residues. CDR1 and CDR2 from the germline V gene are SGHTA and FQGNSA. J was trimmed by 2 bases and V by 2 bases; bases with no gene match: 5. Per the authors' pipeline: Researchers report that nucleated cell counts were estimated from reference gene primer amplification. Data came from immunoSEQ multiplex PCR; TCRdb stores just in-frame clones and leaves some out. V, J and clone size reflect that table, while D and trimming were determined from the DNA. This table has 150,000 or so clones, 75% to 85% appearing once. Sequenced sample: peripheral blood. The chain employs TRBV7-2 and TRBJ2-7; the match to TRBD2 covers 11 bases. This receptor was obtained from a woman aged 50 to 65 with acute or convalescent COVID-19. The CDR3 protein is CASSLSPGLAAYEQYF. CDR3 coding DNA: TGTGCCAGCAGCTTATCTCCGGGACTAGCGGCCTACGAGCAGTACTTC.